One and the same sample provided the 21 T cell receptor beta chains below, sequenced in a study of T cell responses to AZD1222 COVID-19 vaccine. Here immunoSEQ multiplex PCR was the method, and the copy in TCRdb shows in-frame clones only, minus some. The repertoire holds around 150,000 clones, with around 95% as singletons. This material consisted of peripheral blood, taken on day 0 of AZD1222 vaccination. All receptors come from an adult in good health.

The rearrangement joins TRBV27 to TRBJ1-2; D remains ambiguous. V dropped 1 base and J dropped 6 bases, with 12 bases sitting between them. Looked up from germline, CDR1 is MNHEY and CDR2 is SMNVEV (reference sequence). This CDR3 region has 14 residues. The DNA for the CDR3 is TGTGCCAGCAGTTTATTTCGGGGTTTACATGGCTACACCTTC. It yields the protein CASSLFRGLHGYTF.

The rearrangement uses TRBV2 and TRBJ1-5; possible D gene TRBD1, 5 bases. Per the germline V gene, CDR1 is SNHLY and CDR2 is FYNNEI. The CDR3 loop spans 13 amino acids. The germline V and J ends were trimmed by 2 bases and 4 bases, with 6 bases remaining between them. CDR3 nucleotides: TGTGCCAGCAGTGAATGGGGGAATCAGCCCCAGCATTTT. Its translation: CASSEWGNQPQHF.

V and J are TRBV3-1 (or the pseudogene TRBV3-2) and TRBJ2-2, with D unclear. The CDR3 spans 13 residues. In germline, CDR1 is LGHDT, CDR2 YNNKEL (reference sequence). Trimming pared 4 bases from V and 6 bases from J, leaving 9 bases between. The CDR3 loop reads CASSPHSPGELFF. CDR3 nucleotide sequence: TGTGCCAGCAGCCCCCATTCACCCGGGGAGCTGTTTTTT.

The chain recombines TRBV27 with TRBJ1-1; D not resolved. Deletions cut 6 bases from V and 1 base from J, with 9 bases between. The CDR3 covers 13 residues. The germline V gene encodes CDR1 MNHEY and CDR2 SMNVEV (reference sequence). CDR3 nucleotides: TGTGCCAGCAGCTTCTCAAAGAACACTGAAGCTTTCTTT. This codes for CASSFSKNTEAFF.

The chain uses TRBV7-9 and TRBJ1-5; 10 nucleotides match TRBD1. Per the germline V gene, CDR1 is SEHNR and CDR2 is FQNEAQ (reference sequence). This CDR3 is 17 amino acids long. J was trimmed by 1 base and V by 7 bases; bases with no gene match: 10. This CDR3 reads CASTTWGQGISNQPQHF. The CDR3 region has the DNA TGTGCCAGCACCACATGGGGACAGGGGATAAGCAATCAGCCCCAGCATTTT.

J is TRBJ1-2 and V is TRBV12-3 or TRBV12-4; tentative D call: TRBD1 (6 bases). The CDR3 contains 12 residues. V was pared by 7 bases and J by 4 bases, with 10 bases between. The CDR3 is CASKEQGYGYTF. Here the CDR3 DNA reads TGTGCCAGCAAGGAACAGGGCTATGGCTACACCTTC.

The chain links TRBV29-1 to TRBJ2-3; D remains ambiguous. In germline, CDR1 is SQVTM, CDR2 ANQGSEA. The CDR3 runs 13 residues. V lost 1 base and J 6 bases, leaving 11 bases between the germline ends. In nucleotides, the CDR3 is TGCAGCGTTGAAGCTGACGAATGGGATACGCAGTATTTT. This sequence encodes CSVEADEWDTQYF.

V gene TRBV28 combines with J gene TRBJ1-1, with D possibly TRBD1 on 5 matching bases. V was shortened by 6 bases and J by 2 bases, with 13 bases between the two germline ends. CDR1 is MDHEN, CDR2 SYDVKM, per germline. The CDR3 runs to 14 residues. The CDR3 protein is CASRLGQPNTEAFF. The CDR3, as DNA: TGTGCCAGCAGGCTAGGACAACCTAACACTGAAGCTTTCTTT.

The chain has TRBV5-1 and TRBJ2-7; TRBD2 is a possible D gene (6 bases). V gave up 4 bases and J gave up 4 bases, with 18 bases separating them. The CDR3 spans 15 residues. Germline assignment: CDR1 SGHRS and CDR2 YFSETQ. The CDR3 DNA reads TGCGCCAGCAGCCTGGGCGGGACGGGGTTGTACGAGCAGTACGTC. Translated: CASSLGGTGLYEQYV.

This chain connects TRBV28 to TRBJ1-4, with TRBD1 matching over 7 bases. Germline lookup yields CDR1 MDHEN and CDR2 SYDVKM. V trimming: 2 bases; J trimming: 7 bases; junction bases outside the gene matches: 4. The CDR3 loop spans 14 amino acids. CDR3 in amino acids: CASSLTGVGEKLFF. The CDR3 DNA follows: TGTGCCAGCAGTTTAACAGGGGTGGGTGAAAAACTGTTTTTT. The full variable domain, completed using reference TRBV28 and TRBJ1-4, is DVKVTQSSRYLVKRTGEKVFLECVQDMDHENMFWYRQDPGLGLRLIYFSYDVKMKEKGDIPEGYSVSREKKERFSLILESASTNQTSMYLCASSLTGVGEKLFFGSGTQLSVL.

The rearrangement uses TRBV14 and TRBJ2-5; the D gene is possibly TRBD2 (6 bases). This CDR3 is built from 15 residues. Per the germline V gene, CDR1 is SGHDN and CDR2 is FVKESK. The V and J ends lost 0 bases and 5 bases respectively, with 13 bases between them. DNA of the CDR3: TGTGCCAGCAGCCAAGATCAGGCGGGGTTGGAGACCCAGTACTTC. This codes for CASSQDQAGLETQYF.

This chain uses TRBV9 with TRBJ1-1; D possibly corresponds to TRBD1 (5 bases). The CDR3 has 15 amino acids. V lost 0 bases and J lost 0, with 9 bases in between. Per the germline V gene, CDR1 is SGDLS and CDR2 is YYNGEE. This CDR3 reads CASSVGGSLNTEAFF. In nucleotides, the CDR3 is TGTGCCAGCAGCGTAGGGGGGAGCCTGAACACTGAAGCTTTCTTT.

This clone was seen more than once but under ten times. V gene TRBV4-2 combines with J gene TRBJ1-2; D call uncertain. This CDR3 contains 15 residues. CDR1 and CDR2 from the germline V gene are LGHNA and YNFKEQ. The V and J ends lost 0 bases and 5 bases respectively, with 13 bases between them. The CDR3 loop is CASSQDLASSYGYTF. DNA for the CDR3: TGTGCCAGCAGCCAAGATTTGGCCAGCTCTTATGGCTACACCTTC.

The chain employs TRBV28 and TRBJ2-7, with D uncertain. V shed 2 bases and J shed 4 bases, with 9 bases lying between them. The germline gives CDR1 MDHEN, CDR2 SYDVKM. The CDR3 has 13 residues. The CDR3 is CASSLHARYEQYV. The CDR3, as DNA: TGTGCCAGCAGTTTACACGCTAGATACGAGCAGTACGTC.

This sequence joins TRBV18 and TRBJ1-3; the D gene is possibly TRBD1 (5 bases). Germline assignment: CDR1 KGHSH and CDR2 LQKENI. V dropped 3 bases and J dropped 9 bases, with 9 bases sitting between them. The CDR3 is 12 amino acids. CDR3 sequence reads: CASSPIGATIYF. DNA of the CDR3: TGTGCCAGCTCACCGATTGGGGCCACCATATATTTT. The entire variable domain, with the rest obtained from reference TRBV18 and TRBJ1-3, is as follows: NAGVMQNPRHLVRRRGQEARLRCSPMKGHSHVYWYRQLPEEGLKFMVYLQKENIIDESGMPKERFSAEFPKEGPSILRIQQVVRGDSAAYFCASSPIGATIYFGEGSWLTVV.

This clone was counted once. The chain combines TRBV25-1 with TRBJ2-3; the D gene is possibly TRBD2 (6 bases). CDR3 length: 13 residues. V lost 8 bases, J lost 1 base, and 10 bases lay in between. The germline V gene has CDR1 MGHDK and CDR2 SYGVNS. The CDR3 is CASSLAGTDTQYF. CDR3 nucleotides: TGTGCCAGCTCATTAGCGGGCACAGATACGCAGTATTTT.

The V gene is TRBV4-1, the J gene TRBJ1-5, with 11 bases lining up with TRBD1. CDR1 and CDR2 (germline): MGHRA, YSYEKL. V gave up 4 bases and J gave up 2 bases; unmatched junction bases: 4. The CDR3 runs to 16 residues. CDR3 nucleotide sequence: TGCGCCAGCAGCCTCGGACAGGGGGCAGGCAATCAGCCCCAGCATTTT. Protein product: CASSLGQGAGNQPQHF.

J is TRBJ2-1 and V is TRBV11-2; 14 nucleotides match TRBD2. Germline trimming cut 4 bases from V and 5 bases from J; bases unmatched to any gene: 4. The CDR3 is made up of 16 amino acids. Germline V gene sequence: CDR1 SGHAT, CDR2 FQNNGV. As DNA, the CDR3 is TGTGCCAGCAGCTCACGGACTAGCGGGGGGAACAATGAGCAGTTCTTC. Its translation is CASSSRTSGGNNEQFF.

The chain is built from TRBV27 and TRBJ2-1; 8 positions agree with TRBD2. Germline CDR1 and CDR2: MNHEY and SMNVEV (reference sequence). CDR3 length: 18 residues. Trimming removed 0 bases from V and 0 bases from J; junction bases left unmatched: 7. This CDR3 reads CASSLSVLAGPSYNEQFF. DNA of the CDR3: TGTGCCAGCAGTTTATCGGTGTTAGCGGGGCCCTCCTACAATGAGCAGTTCTTC.

The chain carries TRBV2 and TRBJ1-3, with 8 bases aligning to TRBD1. The CDR3 has 14 residues. CDR1 is SNHLY, CDR2 FYNNEI, per germline. V was pared by 7 bases and J by 2 bases, with 4 bases of the junction left unmatched. CDR3 in amino acids: CASTAQGAGNTIYF. The CDR3 DNA follows: TGTGCCAGCACCGCACAGGGGGCTGGAAACACCATATATTTT.

J is TRBJ1-2 and V is TRBV6-5, with D unresolved. V lost 0 bases and J lost 7, with 15 bases in between. This CDR3 has 15 amino acids. The germline V gene encodes CDR1 MNHEY and CDR2 SVGAGI. CDR3 coding DNA: TGTGCCAGCAGTTACTCGAAAGAAGGGTGGGGTGGCTACACCTTC. Its translation: CASSYSKEGWGGYTF.